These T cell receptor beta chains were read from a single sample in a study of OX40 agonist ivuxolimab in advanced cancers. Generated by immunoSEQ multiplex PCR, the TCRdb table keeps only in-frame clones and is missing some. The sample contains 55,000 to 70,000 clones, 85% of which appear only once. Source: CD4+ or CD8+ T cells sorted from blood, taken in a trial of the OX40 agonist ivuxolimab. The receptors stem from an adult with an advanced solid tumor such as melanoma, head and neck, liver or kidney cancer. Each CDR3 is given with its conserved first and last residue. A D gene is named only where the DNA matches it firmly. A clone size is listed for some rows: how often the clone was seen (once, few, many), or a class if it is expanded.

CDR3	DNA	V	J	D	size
CASSIGPVNTEAFF	TGTGCCAGTAGTATAGGGCCAGTGAACACTGAAGCTTTCTTT	TRBV19	TRBJ1-1	.	.
CASSLASASWQETQYF	TGTGCCAGCAGCTTAGCCTCAGCCAGCTGGCAAGAGACCCAGTACTTC	TRBV7-9	TRBJ2-5	.	.
CASTTGLEGYTF	TGTGCCAGCACGACAGGGCTTGAGGGCTACACCTTC	TRBV11-3	TRBJ1-2	TRBD1	.
CASSLGDTGELFF	TGTGCCAGCAGCTTAGGAGACACCGGGGAGCTGTTTTTT	TRBV11-3	TRBJ2-2	.	.
CAIRATGGNQPQHF	TGTGCCATCAGGGCAACAGGGGGGAATCAGCCCCAGCATTTT	TRBV10-3	TRBJ1-5	TRBD1	.
CASSPPGSYEQYF	TGTGCCAGCAGTCCGCCGGGGTCCTACGAGCAGTACTTC	TRBV7-9	TRBJ2-7	.	.
CASSLGQGRGRNQPQHF	TGCGCCAGCAGCCTAGGACAGGGCAGGGGTAGGAATCAGCCCCAGCATTTT	TRBV4-1	TRBJ1-5	TRBD1	once
CAGGTGVGQYF	TGTGCCGGTGGGACCGGGGTGGGGCAGTACTTC	TRBV25-1	TRBJ2-7	.	.
CASSPDSNQPQHF	TGTGCCAGCAGTCCAGATAGCAATCAGCCCCAGCATTTT	TRBV27	TRBJ1-5	.	.
CASGFGYQETQYF	TGTGCTAGTGGTTTTGGGTACCAAGAGACCCAGTACTTC	TRBV12-5	TRBJ2-5	.	.
CASRTGNTPYGYTF	TGTGCCAGCAGAACAGGGAATACCCCCTATGGCTACACCTTC	TRBV28	TRBJ1-2	.	.
CASSASDMGAPEAFF	TGTGCCAGCAGCGCAAGTGACATGGGCGCCCCTGAAGCTTTCTTT	TRBV28	TRBJ1-1	.	.
CASSAGTGYTGELFF	TGTGCCAGCAGTGCCGGGACAGGGTACACCGGGGAGCTGTTTTTT	TRBV27	TRBJ2-2	TRBD1	once
CASSLGPGNSGNTIYF	TGTGCCAGCAGCTTAGGCCCCGGGAACTCTGGAAACACCATATATTTT	TRBV7-2	TRBJ1-3	.	.
CAWTRGGEMYEQFF	TGTGCCTGGACCCGCGGGGGGGAGATGTATGAGCAGTTCTTC	TRBV30	TRBJ2-1	TRBD2	few
CASSLTGDPPLHF	TGTGCCAGCTCACTTACAGGCGACCCACCCCTCCACTTT	TRBV18	TRBJ1-6	.	once
CASSHGSGMNTEAFF	TGTGCCAGTAGTCACGGGTCAGGGATGAACACTGAAGCTTTCTTT	TRBV19	TRBJ1-1	.	once
CSAAEYGYTF	TGCAGTGCTGCAGAGTATGGCTACACCTTC	TRBV20-1	TRBJ1-2	.	.
CASSLMNGELFF	TGTGCCAGCAGCTTAATGAACGGGGAGCTGTTTTTT	TRBV7-3	TRBJ2-2	.	.
CASSLPWNGGTSETQYF	TGTGCCAGCAGCCTCCCGTGGAACGGGGGGACGTCGGAGACCCAGTACTTC	TRBV7-6	TRBJ2-5	TRBD2	once
CASSSQRSDTGELFF	TGTGCCAGCAGCTCACAGCGGTCGGACACCGGGGAGCTGTTTTTT	TRBV7-3	TRBJ2-2	.	.
CASSSLGQGAYNEQFF	TGTGCCAGCAGTTCCCTTGGACAGGGTGCCTACAATGAGCAGTTCTTC	TRBV6-5	TRBJ2-1	TRBD1	.
CSVWGQWREQYF	TGCAGCGTCTGGGGACAGTGGAGGGAGCAGTACTTC	TRBV29-1	TRBJ2-7	TRBD1	.
CASSLGFRETQYF	TGTGCCAGCAGCTTAGGATTTAGAGAGACCCAGTACTTC	TRBV11-2	TRBJ2-5	.	.
CASSSPGSGSEETQYF	TGTGCCAGCAGCTCGCCAGGGTCTGGAAGCGAAGAGACCCAGTACTTC	TRBV28	TRBJ2-5	.	once
CASSLAGMNTEAFF	TGCGCCAGCAGCTTGGCCGGTATGAACACTGAAGCTTTCTTT	TRBV5-1	TRBJ1-1	.	.
CASSSGLEGLNTEAFF	TGTGCCAGCAGTTCTGGATTGGAGGGGTTGAACACTGAAGCTTTCTTT	TRBV28	TRBJ1-1	.	.
CASSPQRVLKGNQPQHF	TGTGCCAGCAGCCCGCAACGGGTCCTCAAAGGAAATCAGCCCCAGCATTTT	TRBV7-8	TRBJ1-5	.	few
CASSLATGLNTEAFF	TGTGCCAGCAGCTTAGCCACAGGGCTGAACACTGAAGCTTTCTTT	TRBV7-8	TRBJ1-1	.	.
CASSLAVSSGRGGTQYF	TGTGCCAGCAGCTTGGCCGTCAGTAGCGGGAGAGGGGGGACCCAGTACTTC	TRBV5-6	TRBJ2-5	TRBD2	.